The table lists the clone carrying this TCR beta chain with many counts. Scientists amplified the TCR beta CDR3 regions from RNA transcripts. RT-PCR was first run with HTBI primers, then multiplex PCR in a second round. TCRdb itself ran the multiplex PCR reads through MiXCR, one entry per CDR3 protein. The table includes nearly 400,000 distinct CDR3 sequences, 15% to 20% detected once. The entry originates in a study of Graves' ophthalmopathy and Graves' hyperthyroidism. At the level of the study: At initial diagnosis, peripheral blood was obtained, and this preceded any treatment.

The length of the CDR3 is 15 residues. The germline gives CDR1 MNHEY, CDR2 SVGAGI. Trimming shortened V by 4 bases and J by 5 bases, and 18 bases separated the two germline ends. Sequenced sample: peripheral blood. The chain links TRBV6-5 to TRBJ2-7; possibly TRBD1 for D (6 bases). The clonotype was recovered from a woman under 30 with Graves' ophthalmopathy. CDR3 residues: CASSSITYRDHEQYF. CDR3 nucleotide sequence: TGTGCCAGCAGTTCCATAACCTACAGGGACCACGAGCAGTACTTC.